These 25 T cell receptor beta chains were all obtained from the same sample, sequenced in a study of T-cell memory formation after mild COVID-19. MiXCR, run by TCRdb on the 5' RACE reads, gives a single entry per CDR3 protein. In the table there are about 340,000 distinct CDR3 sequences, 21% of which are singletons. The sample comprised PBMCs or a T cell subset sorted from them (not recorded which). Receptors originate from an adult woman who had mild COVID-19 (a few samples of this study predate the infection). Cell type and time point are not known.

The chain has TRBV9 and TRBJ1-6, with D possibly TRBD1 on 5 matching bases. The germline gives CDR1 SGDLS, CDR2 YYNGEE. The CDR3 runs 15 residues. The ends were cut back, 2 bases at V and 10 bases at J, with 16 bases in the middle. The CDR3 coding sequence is TGTGCCAGCAGCGTGCAGGGACGCGGAGGATCACCCCTCCACTTT. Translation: CASSVQGRGGSPLHF. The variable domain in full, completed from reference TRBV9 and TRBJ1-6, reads DSGVTQTPKHLITATGQRVTLRCSPRSGDLSVYWYQQSLDQGLQFLIQYYNGEERAKGNILERFSAQQFPDLHSELNLSSLELGDSALYFCASSVQGRGGSPLHFGNGTRLTVT.

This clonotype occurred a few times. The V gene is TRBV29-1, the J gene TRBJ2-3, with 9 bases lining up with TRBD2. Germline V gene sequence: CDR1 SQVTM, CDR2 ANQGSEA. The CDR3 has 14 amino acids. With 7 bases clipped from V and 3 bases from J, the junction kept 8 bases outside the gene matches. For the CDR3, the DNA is TGCAGCGGCTCGACTAGCGGTTATACAGATACGCAGTATTTT. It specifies CSGSTSGYTDTQYF.

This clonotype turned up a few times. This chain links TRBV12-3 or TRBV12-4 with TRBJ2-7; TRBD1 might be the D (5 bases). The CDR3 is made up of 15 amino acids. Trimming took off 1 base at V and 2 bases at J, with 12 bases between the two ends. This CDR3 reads CASSLERGKAYEQYF. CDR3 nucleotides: TGTGCCAGCAGTTTAGAAAGGGGCAAAGCCTACGAGCAGTACTTC.

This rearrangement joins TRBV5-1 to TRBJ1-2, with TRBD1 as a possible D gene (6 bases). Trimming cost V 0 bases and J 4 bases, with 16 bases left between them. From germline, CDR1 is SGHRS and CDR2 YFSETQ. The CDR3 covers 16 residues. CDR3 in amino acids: CASSLAATGMGYGYTF. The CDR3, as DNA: TGCGCCAGCAGCTTGGCCGCGACAGGCATGGGCTATGGCTACACCTTC.

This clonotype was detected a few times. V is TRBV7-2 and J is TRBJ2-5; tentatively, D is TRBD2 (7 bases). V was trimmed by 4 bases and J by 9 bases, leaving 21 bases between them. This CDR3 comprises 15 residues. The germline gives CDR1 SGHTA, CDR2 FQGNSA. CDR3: CASSSGGSSSAAQYF. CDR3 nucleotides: TGTGCCAGCAGCTCGGGGGGCTCGTCGTCAGCAGCCCAGTACTTC.

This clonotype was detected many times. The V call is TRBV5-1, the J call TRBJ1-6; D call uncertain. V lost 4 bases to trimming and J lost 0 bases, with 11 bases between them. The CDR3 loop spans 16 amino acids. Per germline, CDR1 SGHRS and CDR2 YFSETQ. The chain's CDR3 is CASSQRGSSYNSPLHF. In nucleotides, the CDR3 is TGCGCCAGCAGCCAACGGGGAAGCTCCTATAATTCACCCCTCCACTTT.

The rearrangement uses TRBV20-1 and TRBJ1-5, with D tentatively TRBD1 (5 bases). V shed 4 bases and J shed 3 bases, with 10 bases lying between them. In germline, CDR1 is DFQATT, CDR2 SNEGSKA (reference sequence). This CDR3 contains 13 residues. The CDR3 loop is CSATGSHNQPQHF. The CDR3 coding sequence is TGCAGTGCTACAGGGTCCCACAATCAGCCCCAGCATTTT.

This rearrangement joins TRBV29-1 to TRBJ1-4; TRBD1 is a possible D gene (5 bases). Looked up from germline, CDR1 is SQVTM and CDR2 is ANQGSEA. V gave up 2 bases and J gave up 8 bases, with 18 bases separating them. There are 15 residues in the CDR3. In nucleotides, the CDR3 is TGCAGCGTTGAAACCCTCAGGGCACCTGGAGAAAAACTGTTTTTT. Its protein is CSVETLRAPGEKLFF.

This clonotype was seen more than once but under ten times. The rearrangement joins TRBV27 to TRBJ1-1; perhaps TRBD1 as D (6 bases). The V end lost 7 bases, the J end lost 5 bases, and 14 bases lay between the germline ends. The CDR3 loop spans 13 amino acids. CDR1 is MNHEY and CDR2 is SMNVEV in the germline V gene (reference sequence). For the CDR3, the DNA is TGTGCCAGCAAGTTCAGGGGCGGGACTGAAGCTTTCTTT. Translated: CASKFRGGTEAFF.

The CDR3 DNA reads TGTGCCAGTAGTATCAGCGGAGTCCCCTACGAGCAGTACTTC. Its translation is CASSISGVPYEQYF. The V gene is TRBV19, the J gene TRBJ2-7, with D tentatively TRBD2 (5 bases). The V and J ends lost 3 bases and 2 bases respectively, with 11 bases between them. The length of the CDR3 is 14 residues. CDR1 is LNHDA and CDR2 is SQIVND in the germline V gene (reference sequence).

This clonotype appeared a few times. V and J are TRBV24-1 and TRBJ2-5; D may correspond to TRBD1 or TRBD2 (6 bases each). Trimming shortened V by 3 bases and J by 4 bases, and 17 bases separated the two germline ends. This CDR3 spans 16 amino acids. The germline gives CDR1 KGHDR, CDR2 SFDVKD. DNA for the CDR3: TGTGCCACCAGTGATCCCGGGACACGGGGGAGAGAGACCCAGTACTTC. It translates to CATSDPGTRGRETQYF.

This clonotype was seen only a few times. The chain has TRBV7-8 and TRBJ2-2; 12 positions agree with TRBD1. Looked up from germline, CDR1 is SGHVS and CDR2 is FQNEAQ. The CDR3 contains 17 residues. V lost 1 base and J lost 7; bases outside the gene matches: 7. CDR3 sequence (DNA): TGTGCCAGCAGCTTAGAACCGGGACAGGGGGCTGTCGGGGAGCTGTTTTTT. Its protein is CASSLEPGQGAVGELFF. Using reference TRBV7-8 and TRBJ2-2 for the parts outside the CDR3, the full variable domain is GAGVSQSPRYKVAKRGQDVALRCDPISGHVSLFWYQQALGQGPEFLTYFQNEAQLDKSGLPSDRFFAERPEGSVSTLKIQRTQQEDSAVYLCASSLEPGQGAVGELFFGEGSRLTVL.

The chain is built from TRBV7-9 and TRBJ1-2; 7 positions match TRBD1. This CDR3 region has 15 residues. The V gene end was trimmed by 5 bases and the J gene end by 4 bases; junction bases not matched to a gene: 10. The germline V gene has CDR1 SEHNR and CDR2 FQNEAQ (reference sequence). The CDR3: CASSAPLQGVYGYTF. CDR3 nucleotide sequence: TGTGCCAGCAGCGCCCCGCTTCAGGGGGTCTATGGCTACACCTTC.

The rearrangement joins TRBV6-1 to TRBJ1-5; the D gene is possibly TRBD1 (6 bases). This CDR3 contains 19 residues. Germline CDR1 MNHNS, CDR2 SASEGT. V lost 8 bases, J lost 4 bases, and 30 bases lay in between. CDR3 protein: CASSTPGGGVPGANQPQHF. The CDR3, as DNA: TGTGCCAGCTCCACGCCTGGAGGGGGGGTCCCGGGAGCTAATCAGCCCCAGCATTTT.

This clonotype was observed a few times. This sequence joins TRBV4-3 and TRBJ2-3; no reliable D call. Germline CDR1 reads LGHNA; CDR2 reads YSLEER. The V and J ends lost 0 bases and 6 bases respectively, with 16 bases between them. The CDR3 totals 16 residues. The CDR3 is CASSQEMVLHGDTQYF. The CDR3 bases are TGCGCCAGCAGCCAAGAAATGGTACTTCATGGGGATACGCAGTATTTT.

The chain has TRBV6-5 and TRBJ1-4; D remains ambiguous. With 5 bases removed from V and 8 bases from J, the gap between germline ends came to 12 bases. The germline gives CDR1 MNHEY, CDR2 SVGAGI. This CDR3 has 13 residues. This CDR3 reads CASSRRSEEKLFF. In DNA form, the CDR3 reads TGTGCCAGCAGTCGACGTTCGGAAGAAAAACTGTTTTTT.

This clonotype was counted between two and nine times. CDR3 nucleotide sequence: TGTGCCAGCAGCCTCGGTTTGGACAGCACCATATATTTT. Translating it yields CASSLGLDSTIYF. The chain employs TRBV12-3 or TRBV12-4 and TRBJ1-3, with D possibly being TRBD1 (6 bases). V was shortened by 6 bases and J by 9 bases, with 15 bases between the two germline ends. This CDR3 has 13 residues.

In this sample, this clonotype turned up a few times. CDR3 DNA: TGCAGTGCTAGAGGAGTAGCGGCCCCTTGGGAGCAGTACTTC. Its translation is CSARGVAAPWEQYF. The chain uses TRBV20-1 and TRBJ2-7, with D possibly TRBD2 on 6 matching bases. Trimming took off 1 base at V and 7 bases at J, with 17 bases between the two ends. The CDR3 loop spans 14 amino acids. The germline V gene encodes CDR1 DFQATT and CDR2 SNEGSKA (reference sequence).

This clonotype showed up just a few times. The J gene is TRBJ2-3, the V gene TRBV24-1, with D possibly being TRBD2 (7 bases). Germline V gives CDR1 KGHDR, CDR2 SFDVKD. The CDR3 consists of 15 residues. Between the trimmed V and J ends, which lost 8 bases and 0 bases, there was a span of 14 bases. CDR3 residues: CATTKGGSSTDTQYF. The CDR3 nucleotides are TGTGCCACCACAAAGGGGGGGTCGAGCACAGATACGCAGTATTTT.

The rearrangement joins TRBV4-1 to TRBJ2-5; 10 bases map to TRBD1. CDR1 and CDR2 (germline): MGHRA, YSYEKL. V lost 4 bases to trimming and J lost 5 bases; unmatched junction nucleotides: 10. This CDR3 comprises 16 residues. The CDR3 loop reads CASSRPGQGKVETQYF. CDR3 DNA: TGCGCCAGCAGCCGACCGGGACAGGGGAAGGTTGAGACCCAGTACTTC.

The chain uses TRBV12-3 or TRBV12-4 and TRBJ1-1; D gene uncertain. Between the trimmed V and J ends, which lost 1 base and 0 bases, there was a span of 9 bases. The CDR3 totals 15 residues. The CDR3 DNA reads TGTGCCAGCAGTTTAGGTCTTCATATGAACACTGAAGCTTTCTTT. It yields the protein CASSLGLHMNTEAFF.

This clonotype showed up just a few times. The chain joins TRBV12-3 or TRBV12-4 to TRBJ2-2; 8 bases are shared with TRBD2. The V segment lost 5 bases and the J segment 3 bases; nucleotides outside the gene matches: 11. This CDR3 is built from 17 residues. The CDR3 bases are TGTGCCAGCAGTCCCCGAGGAACAGCGGGGGACACCGGGGAGCTGTTTTTT. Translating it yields CASSPRGTAGDTGELFF.

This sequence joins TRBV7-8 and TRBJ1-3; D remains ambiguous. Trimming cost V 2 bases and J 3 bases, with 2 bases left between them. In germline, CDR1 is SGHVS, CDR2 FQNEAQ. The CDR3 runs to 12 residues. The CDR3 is CASSLIGNTIYF. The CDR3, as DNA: TGTGCCAGCAGCTTAATTGGAAACACCATATATTTT. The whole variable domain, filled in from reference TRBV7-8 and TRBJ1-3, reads GAGVSQSPRYKVAKRGQDVALRCDPISGHVSLFWYQQALGQGPEFLTYFQNEAQLDKSGLPSDRFFAERPEGSVSTLKIQRTQQEDSAVYLCASSLIGNTIYFGEGSWLTVV.

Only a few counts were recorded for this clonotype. CDR3 region: CAAGGPPLEQFF. DNA of the CDR3: TGTGCCGCCGGGGGACCCCCACTTGAGCAGTTCTTC. V usage is TRBV6-5 and J usage is TRBJ2-1, with D perhaps matching TRBD2 (6 bases). The CDR3 spans 12 residues. CDR1 MNHEY and CDR2 SVGAGI come from the germline V gene. V shed 11 bases and J shed 9 bases, with 17 bases lying between them.

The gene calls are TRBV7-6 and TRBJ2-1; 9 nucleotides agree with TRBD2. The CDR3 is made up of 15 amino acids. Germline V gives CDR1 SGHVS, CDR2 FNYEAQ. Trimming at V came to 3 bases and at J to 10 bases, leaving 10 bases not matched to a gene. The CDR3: CASSLVELAGREQFF. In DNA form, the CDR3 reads TGTGCCAGCAGCTTGGTTGAGCTAGCGGGAAGAGAGCAGTTCTTC.